This TCR beta chain was sequenced in a study of radiotherapy plus CTLA-4 blockade in lung cancer. Broader study findings: TCR clones originating in tumors grew in number in blood after radiotherapy plus ipilimumab. Response, reportedly, was best predicted by interferon-beta along with early blood T cell clone dynamics.

This clone was detected a few times. The antigen is undetermined. The junction departs from germline at one end; a sequencing error may be responsible. The CDR3 contains 14 residues. The germline gives CDR1 SSHAT, CDR2 FNYEAQ (reference sequence). Alongside CTLA-4 blockade with ipilimumab, patients with chemo-refractory metastatic non-small-cell lung cancer received focal radiation. Generated by immunoSEQ multiplex PCR, the TCRdb table keeps only in-frame clones and is missing some. The sample lists fewer than 90,000 clones, 75% to 90% occurring once. This rearrangement joins TRBV7-7 to TRBJ2-5, with 8 bases aligning to TRBD1. The TCR was taken from a human donor with non-small cell lung cancer who had stable disease on radiotherapy plus ipilimumab. Specimen: peripheral blood, collected from a patient treated with radiotherapy plus ipilimumab. The CDR3 DNA follows: TGTGCTAGCAGCCCCCACCGGACAGGGAATGAGCAGTACTTC. Translating gives CASSPHRTGNEQYF.